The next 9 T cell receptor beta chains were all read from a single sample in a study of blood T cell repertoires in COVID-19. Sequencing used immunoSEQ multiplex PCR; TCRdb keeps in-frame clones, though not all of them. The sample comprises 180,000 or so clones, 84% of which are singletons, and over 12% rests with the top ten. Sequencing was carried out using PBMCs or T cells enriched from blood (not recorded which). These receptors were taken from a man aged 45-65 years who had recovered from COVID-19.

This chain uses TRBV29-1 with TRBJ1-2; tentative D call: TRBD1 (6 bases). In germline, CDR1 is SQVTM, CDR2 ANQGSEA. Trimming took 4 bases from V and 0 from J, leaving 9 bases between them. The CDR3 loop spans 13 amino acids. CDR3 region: CSVGGQTNYGYTF. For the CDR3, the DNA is TGCAGCGTTGGAGGACAGACTAACTATGGCTACACCTTC. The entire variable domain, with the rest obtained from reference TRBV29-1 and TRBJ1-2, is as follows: SAVISQKPSRDICQRGTSLTIQCQVDSQVTMMFWYRQQPGQSLTLIATANQGSEATYESGFVIDKFPISRPNLTFSTLTVSNMSPEDSSIYLCSVGGQTNYGYTFGSGTRLTVV.

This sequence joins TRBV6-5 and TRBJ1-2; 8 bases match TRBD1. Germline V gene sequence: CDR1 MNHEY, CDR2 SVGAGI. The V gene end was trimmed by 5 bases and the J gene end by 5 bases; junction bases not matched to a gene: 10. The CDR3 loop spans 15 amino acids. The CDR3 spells CASSPRQGAGYGYTF. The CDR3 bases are TGTGCCAGCAGTCCCCGCCAGGGGGCTGGATATGGCTACACCTTC.

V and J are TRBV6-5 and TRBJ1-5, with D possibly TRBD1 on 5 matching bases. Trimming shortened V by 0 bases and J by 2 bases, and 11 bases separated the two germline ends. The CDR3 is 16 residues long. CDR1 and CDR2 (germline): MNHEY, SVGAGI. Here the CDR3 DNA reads TGTGCCAGCAGTTACTCGGGGGGTGGAGGCAATCAGCCCCAGCATTTT. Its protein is CASSYSGGGGNQPQHF.

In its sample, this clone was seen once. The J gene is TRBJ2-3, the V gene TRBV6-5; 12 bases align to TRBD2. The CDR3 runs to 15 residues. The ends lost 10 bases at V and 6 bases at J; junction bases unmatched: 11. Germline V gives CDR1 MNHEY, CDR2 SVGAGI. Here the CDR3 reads CATRTPSGGVDTQYF. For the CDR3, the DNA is TGTGCCACCCGAACCCCTAGCGGGGGGGTGGATACGCAGTATTTT.

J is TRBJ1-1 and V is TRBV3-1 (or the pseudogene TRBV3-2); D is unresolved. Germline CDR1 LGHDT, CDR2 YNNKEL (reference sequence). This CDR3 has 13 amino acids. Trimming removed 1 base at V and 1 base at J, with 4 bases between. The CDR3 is CASSQVRNTEAFF. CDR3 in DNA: TGTGCCAGCAGCCAAGTTAGGAACACTGAAGCTTTCTTT.

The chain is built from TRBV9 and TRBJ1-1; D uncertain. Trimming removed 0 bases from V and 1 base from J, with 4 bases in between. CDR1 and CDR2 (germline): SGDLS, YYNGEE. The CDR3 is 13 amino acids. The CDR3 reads CASSVDTNTEAFF. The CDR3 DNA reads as TGTGCCAGCAGCGTAGACACGAACACTGAAGCTTTCTTT.

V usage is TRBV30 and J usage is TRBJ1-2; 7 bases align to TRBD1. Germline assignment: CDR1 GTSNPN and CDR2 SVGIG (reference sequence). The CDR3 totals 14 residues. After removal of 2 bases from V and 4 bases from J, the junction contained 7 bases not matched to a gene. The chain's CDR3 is CAWSPRGYGYGYTF. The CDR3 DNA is TGTGCCTGGAGTCCCAGGGGGTACGGCTATGGCTACACCTTC.

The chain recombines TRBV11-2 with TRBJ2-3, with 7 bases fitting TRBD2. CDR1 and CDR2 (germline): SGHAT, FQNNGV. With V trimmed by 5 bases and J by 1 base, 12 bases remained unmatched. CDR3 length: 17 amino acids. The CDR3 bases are TGTGCCAGCAGCACCGTTTTTAGTGGGGGGGGCACAGATACGCAGTATTTT. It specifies CASSTVFSGGGTDTQYF.

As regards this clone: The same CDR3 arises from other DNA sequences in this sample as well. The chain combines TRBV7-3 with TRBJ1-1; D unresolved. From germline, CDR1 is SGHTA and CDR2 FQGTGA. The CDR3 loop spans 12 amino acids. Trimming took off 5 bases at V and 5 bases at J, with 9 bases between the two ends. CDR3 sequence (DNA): TGTGCCAGCAGCCCGGGTGGAACTGAAGCTTTCTTT. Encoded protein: CASSPGGTEAFF.